These 2 T cell receptor beta chains share one sample of origin, sequenced in a study of cytomegalovirus exposure and HLA in healthy donors. PCR amplification relied on 60 Vbeta primers (plus 13 Jbeta primers). This table comes from immunoSEQ multiplex PCR, and its TCRdb copy is limited to in-frame clones, with some not included. The sample includes 90,000 to 140,000 clones, nearly 15% of them seen just once. Specimen: PBMCs. The origin of the receptors is a female donor in good health and CMV-seronegative.

Worth noting for this clone: The sample carries other DNA sequences with the same CDR3. This rearrangement joins TRBV6-5 to TRBJ1-2; 8 bases align to TRBD1. Germline CDR1 and CDR2: MNHEY and SVGAGI. V was clipped by 5 bases and J by 4 bases; unmatched bases: 9. This CDR3 comprises 15 residues. The CDR3, as DNA: TGTGCCAGCAGTACCCGGACAGGGCGGGCCTATGGCTACACCTTC. Translation: CASSTRTGRAYGYTF.

The V and J genes are TRBV27 and TRBJ1-2; TRBD1 is a possible D gene (5 bases). Deletions cut 0 bases from V and 5 bases from J, with 22 bases between. The CDR3 has 18 residues. The germline CDR1 and CDR2 sequences are MNHEY and SMNVEV (reference sequence). CDR3 nucleotides: TGTGCCAGCAGTTTATCAATAGCTGGGGCGGCATTTCGATATGGCTACACCTTC. This codes for CASSLSIAGAAFRYGYTF.